This TCR beta chain was retrieved from a study of blood T cell repertoires in COVID-19. Looking at the study overall: Specimens from acute and convalescent COVID-19 originated in the United States, Italy and Spain. PBMCs, B-cell-depleted T cells, or T cells were the source of the cDNA or gDNA that made up the material.

TCRdb keeps only in-frame clones here, not all; method: immunoSEQ multiplex PCR. Of 85,000 to 95,000 clones in the sample, roughly 72% are singletons; the top ten hold 7%. The germline V and J ends were trimmed by 1 base and 2 bases, with 9 bases remaining between them. The CDR3 is made up of 15 amino acids. Looked up from germline, CDR1 is SEHNR and CDR2 is FQNEAQ (reference sequence). The source material was peripheral blood. This TCR came from a man between 65 and 80 years old with acute or convalescent COVID-19. V and J are TRBV7-9 and TRBJ2-1, with D unresolved. CDR3 in amino acids: CASSLGPSTYNEQFF. DNA of the CDR3: TGTGCCAGCAGCTTAGGGCCTTCAACCTACAATGAGCAGTTCTTC.